This TCR beta chain was captured in a study of cytomegalovirus exposure and HLA in healthy donors. Use of 60 Vbeta and 13 Jbeta primers characterized the PCR. Assay: immunoSEQ multiplex PCR; the TCRdb copy retains only in-frame clones and omits some. The sample yields some 170,000 clones, about three quarters seen once. Germline loops: CDR1 LNHDA, CDR2 SQIVND (reference sequence). Germline trimming cut 7 bases from V and 5 bases from J; bases unmatched to any gene: 2. The CDR3 runs to 13 residues. Findings and caveats of the study: One variant, a missense change in DCLRE1C, was linked in a later analysis to TCR beta V- and J-gene trimming. It was in a later analysis that TCR association rates were seen to vary by HLA locus, highest for DRB1 and lowest for HLA-C.

Worth noting for this clone: Its target is unknown.

The sequenced sample was PBMCs. The chain links TRBV19 to TRBJ1-4; 9 bases agree with TRBD1. The receptor comes from a woman aged 25-40 years in good health and CMV-seronegative. The CDR3 nucleotides are TGTGCCAGTACCGGACAGGGGAATGAAAAACTGTTTTTT. This sequence encodes CASTGQGNEKLFF.